Listed below are T cell receptor beta chains from one sample, sequenced in a study of T cells in Graves' hyperthyroidism and ophthalmopathy. MiXCR, run by TCRdb on the multiplex PCR reads, gives a single entry per CDR3 protein. Of 490,000 or so distinct CDR3 sequences in the sample, around 20% were seen once. Sequenced input: blood. The origin of the receptors is a middle-aged man with Graves' ophthalmopathy. The CDR3 runs from the conserved cysteine through the conserved F or W. D genes are given only for firm matches. For some rows the clone size is stated as once, few or many, or as a class when expanded; others skip it.

clone_size | j_call | v_call | d_call | cdr3_nt | cdr3_aa
NA | TRBJ1-4 | TRBV7-8 | NA | TGTGCCAGCAGCTTACGTCAGGGGAGTGAAAAACTGTTTTTT | CASSLRQGSEKLFF
NA | TRBJ2-1 | TRBV27 | NA | TGTGCCACCGTGAGGGGCTACAATGAGCAGTTCTTC | CATVRGYNEQFF
NA | TRBJ2-1 | TRBV29-1 | TRBD1 | TGCAGCGTTGACCCCGGGGACAGACGCGAGCAGTTCTTC | CSVDPGDRREQFF
NA | TRBJ2-7 | TRBV20-1 | TRBD2 | TGCAGTGCTAGGGGGACTAGGGGGGTAGGCTCCGAGCAGTACTTC | CSARGTRGVGSEQYF
many | TRBJ2-1 | TRBV3-1 | NA | TGTGCCAGCAGCCAAGGGGGGGCAGGAGTCTACAATGAGCAGTTCTTC | CASSQGGAGVYNEQFF
NA | TRBJ2-2 | TRBV11-2 | TRBD2 | TGTGCCAGCAGCAATCTAGCGGGACTGTACACCGGGGAGCTGTTTTTT | CASSNLAGLYTGELFF
NA | TRBJ1-5 | TRBV6-1 | TRBD1 | TGTGCCAGCACCCCGGACAGGGGAAGCCAGCCCCAGCATTTT | CASTPDRGSQPQHF
NA | TRBJ1-5 | TRBV6-2/TRBV6-3 | NA | TGTGCCAGCAGGGTAGGCAATCAGCCCCAGCATTTT | CASRVGNQPQHF
NA | TRBJ2-1 | TRBV6-1 | NA | TGTGCCAGCGGGGTTAACCCCAATGAGCAGTTCTTC | CASGVNPNEQFF
NA | TRBJ1-1 | TRBV27 | TRBD1 | TGTGCCAGCACAGCCGGACAGGCCGTCGGGGACACTGAAGCTTTCTTT | CASTAGQAVGDTEAFF
NA | TRBJ1-5 | TRBV7-9 | NA | TGTGCCAGCAGCTTAGCGGGGGCAGACAATCAGCCCCAGCATTTT | CASSLAGADNQPQHF
few | TRBJ1-4 | TRBV2 | NA | TGTGCCAGCAGTGGGGTCGCGGGGGCAGGAGAAAAACTGTTTTTT | CASSGVAGAGEKLFF
NA | TRBJ2-1 | TRBV10-1 | NA | TGCGCCAGCTGTGTTAGTGAGCAGTTCTTC | CASCVSEQFF
few | TRBJ1-2 | TRBV7-2 | TRBD1 | TGTGCCAGCAGCCTGATGGGGGGACAGGGGGCGAGGGGCTACACCTTC | CASSLMGGQGARGYTF
few | TRBJ1-1 | TRBV28 | NA | TGTGCCAGCAGCCTCACCGTCGGGGGGGGGAACACTGAAGCTTTCTTT | CASSLTVGGGNTEAFF
many | TRBJ2-1 | TRBV6-1 | TRBD2 | TGTGCCAGCCACGCAAGCGGACTAGCGGGAGACAACAATGAGCAGTTCTTC | CASHASGLAGDNNEQFF
NA | TRBJ2-1 | TRBV2 | NA | TGTGCCAGCAGTGAAAGGGGCCAGTACAATGAGCAGTTCTTC | CASSERGQYNEQFF
few | TRBJ2-2 | TRBV12-3/TRBV12-4 | NA | TGTGCCTACCACCAAGCGGATAATCCGAACACCGGGGAGCTGTTTTTT | CAYHQADNPNTGELFF
NA | TRBJ2-1 | TRBV19 | TRBD2 | TGTGCCAGTAGTACGGTAGCGGGGGGAGGTCATGAGCAGTTCTTC | CASSTVAGGGHEQFF
few | TRBJ1-2 | TRBV12-3/TRBV12-4 | NA | TGTGCCAGCAGTCCTCCGGGTAATAACTATGGCTACACCTTC | CASSPPGNNYGYTF
NA | TRBJ1-1 | TRBV29-1 | NA | TGCAGCGTTGGGAACAGGGAAACTGAAGCTTTCTTT | CSVGNRETEAFF
NA | TRBJ2-5 | TRBV7-2 | NA | TGTGCCAGCAGCTTAGTAGTTGGGATCCCCCGCGGCCAAGAGACCCAGTACTTC | CASSLVVGIPRGQETQYF
many | TRBJ2-3 | TRBV18 | NA | TGTGCCAGCTCACCCATCGGGGGCTTCACAGATACGCAGTATTTT | CASSPIGGFTDTQYF
NA | TRBJ2-5 | TRBV7-7 | TRBD2 | TGTGCTAGCAGCTTAAGCCTAGCGGAGCAAGAGACCCAGTACTTC | CASSLSLAEQETQYF
NA | TRBJ2-1 | TRBV4-1 | TRBD2 | TGCGCCAGCAGCCAAGAGGGACTAGCGGGAGCGAACTCCTACAATGAGCAGTTCTTC | CASSQEGLAGANSYNEQFF
many | TRBJ2-1 | TRBV28 | TRBD2 | TGTGCCAGCAGTAACCCCGGGACTAGCGGGAGGAGGAGCAATGAGCAGTTCTTC | CASSNPGTSGRRSNEQFF
many | TRBJ2-5 | TRBV28 | NA | TGTGCCAGCAGCCCGGCGACGGAGATCCAAGAGACCCAGTACTTC | CASSPATEIQETQYF
NA | TRBJ2-1 | TRBV10-3 | NA | TGTGCCACGAACAGGGGGGGCTACAATGAGCAGTTCTTC | CATNRGGYNEQFF
many | TRBJ1-2 | TRBV7-9 | TRBD1 | TGTGCCAGCAGCAAGGGACAGGGAAGCTATGGCTACACCTTC | CASSKGQGSYGYTF
many | TRBJ2-5 | TRBV28 | NA | TGTGCCAGCAGTTTCGCCAGGGAAGAGATCCAAGAGACCCAGTACTTC | CASSFAREEIQETQYF
few | TRBJ2-7 | TRBV28 | TRBD2 | TGTGCCAGCAGTCCGACTAGCGGGAGACCGATATTATACGAGCAGTACTTC | CASSPTSGRPILYEQYF
NA | TRBJ1-5 | TRBV19 | TRBD1 | TGTGCCAGTAGTTTGCGACAGGGGTATCAGCCCCAGCATTTT | CASSLRQGYQPQHF
few | TRBJ2-1 | TRBV18 | NA | TGTGCCAGCTCCCAGGCCCTAGGTGTGGATGAGCAGTTCTTC | CASSQALGVDEQFF
many | TRBJ1-2 | TRBV2 | NA | TGTGCCAGCTCGTCCCGGGACATTGACTATGGCTACACCTTC | CASSSRDIDYGYTF
few | TRBJ2-1 | TRBV12-3/TRBV12-4 | TRBD2 | TGTGCCAGCAGTTTCGGTAGCGGGAGGGCCAATGAGCAGTTCTTC | CASSFGSGRANEQFF
few | TRBJ2-2 | TRBV12-5 | NA | TGTGCTAGTGGTTTGGACCGGGCCCGTGCCGGGGAGCTGTTTTTT | CASGLDRARAGELFF
NA | TRBJ2-3 | TRBV12-3/TRBV12-4 | TRBD2 | TGTGCCAGCAGTTGGACTAGCGTGACAGATACGCAGTATTTT | CASSWTSVTDTQYF
many | TRBJ2-3 | TRBV2 | NA | TGTGCCAGCAGAACCCGACGCCCCTTGGGCACAGATACGCAGTATTTT | CASRTRRPLGTDTQYF
NA | TRBJ1-6 | TRBV9 | NA | TGTGCCAGCAGCGCCGACCTGGGCCTGGGTTCACCCCTCCACTTT | CASSADLGLGSPLHF
NA | TRBJ2-7 | TRBV18 | NA | TGTGCCAGCTCACCAGAGACCTACGAGCAGTACTTC | CASSPETYEQYF
few | TRBJ1-3 | TRBV18 | NA | TGTGCCAGCTCAACCCTGGCCAGGGAGTCTGGAAACACCATATATTTT | CASSTLARESGNTIYF
many | TRBJ2-7 | TRBV6-1 | NA | TGTGCCAGCAGTCACCGGGACTTGACCTACGAGCAGTACTTC | CASSHRDLTYEQYF
many | TRBJ2-1 | TRBV20-1 | NA | TGCAGTGCTAGCTCCTTAGCCAAGGAGGTAATCAATGAGCAGTTCTTC | CSASSLAKEVINEQFF
few | TRBJ2-5 | TRBV20-1 | TRBD2 | TGCAGTGCTAGAGCCCGCGGGACTAGCCTCCAGTACTTC | CSARARGTSLQYF
many | TRBJ2-1 | TRBV6-1 | NA | TGTGCCAGCAGCCCTACCTCCTACAATGAGCAGTTCTTC | CASSPTSYNEQFF